This TCR beta chain was identified in a study of control samples from healthy donors and cancer patients. Sequencing was performed with immunoSEQ multiplex PCR; in TCRdb, only in-frame clones are kept and a portion is missing. The data hold 55,000 to 70,000 clones, with around 91% observed a single time. This CDR3 spans 14 amino acids. The germline V and J ends were trimmed by 4 bases and 4 bases, with 11 bases remaining between them. The germline gives CDR1 LNHDA, CDR2 SQIVND (reference sequence). The V and J genes are TRBV19 and TRBJ1-5; D is unresolved. Sequencing used PBMCs. The receptor's source is a man in his sixties with colorectal cancer. In DNA form, the CDR3 reads TGTGCCAGTAGTACGTCGTATGGGAATCAGCCCCAGCATTTT. Residues: CASSTSYGNQPQHF. The variable domain in full, with the rest retrieved from reference TRBV19 and TRBJ1-5, is DGGITQSPKYLFRKEGQNVTLSCEQNLNHDAMYWYRQDPGQGLRLIYYSQIVNDFQKGDIAEGYSVSREKKESFPLTVTSAQKNPTAFYLCASSTSYGNQPQHFGDGTRLSIL.